The present T cell receptor beta chain was sequenced within a study of blood T cell repertoires in COVID-19. About the study: The samples span acute and convalescent COVID-19 from the United States, Italy and Spain. PBMCs, B-cell-depleted T cells, or T cells were the source of the cDNA or gDNA that made up the material.

The CDR3 runs to 15 residues. V lost 1 base, J lost 6 bases, and 10 bases lay in between. Germline-derived CDR1 and CDR2 are MNHNS and SASEGT. Authors' processing steps: From reference gene primer amplification, estimates of nucleated cell counts were derived. The assay was immunoSEQ multiplex PCR, and TCRdb's table has in-frame clones only and misses some. V and J calls and clone size are given by that table; D and trimming were obtained from the DNA. The sample lists over 150,000 clones; roughly 84% were seen once. Sequenced input: peripheral blood. J is TRBJ1-6 and V is TRBV6-1; the D gene is possibly TRBD1 (5 bases). This sequence was found in a woman in her sixties or seventies with acute or convalescent COVID-19. The chain's CDR3 is CASSEGRQINSPLHF. In DNA, the CDR3 is TGTGCCAGCAGTGAAGGGAGACAGATTAATTCACCCCTCCACTTT.